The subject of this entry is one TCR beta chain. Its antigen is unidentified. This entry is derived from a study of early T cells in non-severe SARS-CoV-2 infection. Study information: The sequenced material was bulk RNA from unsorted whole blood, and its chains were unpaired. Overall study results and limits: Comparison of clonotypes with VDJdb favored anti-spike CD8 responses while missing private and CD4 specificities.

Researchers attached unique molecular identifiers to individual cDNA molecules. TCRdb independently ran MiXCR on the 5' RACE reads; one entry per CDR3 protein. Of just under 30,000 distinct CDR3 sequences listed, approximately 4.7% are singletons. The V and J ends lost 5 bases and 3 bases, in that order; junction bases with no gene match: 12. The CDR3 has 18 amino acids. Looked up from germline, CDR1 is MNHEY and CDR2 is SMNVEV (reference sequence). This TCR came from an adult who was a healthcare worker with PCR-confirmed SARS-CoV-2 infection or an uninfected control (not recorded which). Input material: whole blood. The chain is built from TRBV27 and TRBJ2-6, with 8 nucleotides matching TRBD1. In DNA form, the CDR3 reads TGTGCCAGCAGTCTACGAGGGCAGGGGGCGCGTGGGGCCAACGTCCTGACTTTC. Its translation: CASSLRGQGARGANVLTF.